A selection of T cell receptor beta chains follows, all from one sample in a study of cytotoxic CD8 clonotypes in ibrutinib-treated CLL. Clones were sequenced by immunoSEQ multiplex PCR, and TCRdb holds only the in-frame ones, with some missing. Of 75,000 to 90,000 clones detected, over 80% appear once; the ten largest clones hold about two fifths. The sample in question was PBMCs, obtained after 24 months of ibrutinib treatment. The receptors were sampled from a human donor with chronic lymphocytic leukemia. Each CDR3 is given with its conserved first and last residue. D genes are given only for firm matches. Some rows mark clone size as missing; the rest say once, few, many or name a class of expanded clone.

J gene	V gene	D gene	clone size	CDR3 DNA	CDR3 protein
TRBJ1-1	TRBV5-1	-	-	TGCGCCAGCACCCGCACGGATGGCACTGAAGCTTTCTTT	CASTRTDGTEAFF
TRBJ2-7	TRBV11-2	TRBD1	-	TGTGCCAGCAGCACCGGGACAGGGGGGTACGAGCAGTACTTC	CASSTGTGGYEQYF
TRBJ2-1	TRBV10-1	-	-	TGCGCCAGCAGTGATTCGGCCTCCTACAATGAGCAGTTCTTC	CASSDSASYNEQFF
TRBJ2-2	TRBV30	-	few	TGTGCCTGCCCGCCGGAGGGGGGTCCCGGGGAGCTGTTTTTT	CACPPEGGPGELFF
TRBJ2-1	TRBV7-3	-	-	TGTGCCAGCAGCTTAACGGGCAATGAGCAGTTCTTC	CASSLTGNEQFF
TRBJ2-2	TRBV5-6	TRBD2	-	TGTGCCAGCAGCCTCGGGACTAGCGGGAGGACCGGGGAGCTGTTTTTT	CASSLGTSGRTGELFF
TRBJ2-7	TRBV28	TRBD1	medium-sized	TGTGCCACCTGGGACAGGACCTCAACCTACGAGCAGTACTTC	CATWDRTSTYEQYF
TRBJ1-6	TRBV28	-	-	TGTGCCAGCAGTACCGGGAGGTATAATTCACCCCTCCACTTT	CASSTGRYNSPLHF
TRBJ1-1	TRBV19	-	-	TGTGCCAGTAGTTCGGGGGGGACAACGCGGACTTTCTTT	CASSSGGTTRTFF
TRBJ2-7	TRBV6-6	-	-	TGTGCCAGCAGGCCCGGACCGGGGGCAACCTACGAGCAGTACTTC	CASRPGPGATYEQYF
TRBJ2-7	TRBV5-4	-	-	TGTGCCAGCAGCTTGTTCGGATACTCCTACGAGCAGTACTTC	CASSLFGYSYEQYF
TRBJ2-6	TRBV30	TRBD1	-	TGTGCCTGGAGTTCCCGGGACAGGTCCTCTGGGGCCAACGTCCTGACTTTC	CAWSSRDRSSGANVLTF
TRBJ2-7	TRBV11-2	TRBD1	-	TGTGCCAGCAGCTTAGGTGGGACAGGGGCTTACGAGCAGTACTTC	CASSLGGTGAYEQYF
TRBJ1-5	TRBV25-1	-	-	TGTGCCAGCAGTGAGTGGGGACCGGATCAGCCCCAGCATTTT	CASSEWGPDQPQHF
TRBJ2-1	TRBV11-1	-	few	TGTGCCAGCAGCTTATACGGGAGTTTTAATGAGCAGTTCTTC	CASSLYGSFNEQFF
TRBJ2-5	TRBV6-5	TRBD1	-	TGTGCCTCGGGGACAGGGGTGGTCCAAGAGACCCAGTACTTC	CASGTGVVQETQYF